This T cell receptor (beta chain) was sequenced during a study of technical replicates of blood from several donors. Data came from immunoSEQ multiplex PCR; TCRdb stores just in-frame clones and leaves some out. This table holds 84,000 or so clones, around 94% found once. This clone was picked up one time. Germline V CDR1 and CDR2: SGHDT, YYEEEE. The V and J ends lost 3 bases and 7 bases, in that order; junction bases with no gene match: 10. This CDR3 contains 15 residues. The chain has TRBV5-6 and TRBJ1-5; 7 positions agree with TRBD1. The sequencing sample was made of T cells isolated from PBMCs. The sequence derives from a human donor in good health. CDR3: CASSSTTGVEQPQHF. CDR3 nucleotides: TGTGCCAGCAGCTCAACTACAGGGGTTGAGCAGCCCCAGCATTTT. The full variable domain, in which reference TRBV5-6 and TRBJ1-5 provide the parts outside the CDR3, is DAGVTQSPTHLIKTRGQQVTLRCSPKSGHDTVSWYQQALGQGPQFIFQYYEEEERQRGNFPDRFSGHQFPNYSSELNVNALLLGDSALYLCASSSTTGVEQPQHFGDGTRLSIL.